The source of this T cell receptor (beta chain) is a study of T cells in Graves' hyperthyroidism and ophthalmopathy. Study-level background: Peripheral blood was taken when the disease was first diagnosed, before any treatment began.

Germline-derived CDR1 and CDR2 are SGHTA and FQGTGA. This CDR3 is 17 amino acids long. Trimming took 5 bases from V and 8 from J; bases not matched to a gene: 20. Uncontrolled infection, other autoimmune disease, pregnancy or lactation excluded patients. Amplification yielded TCR beta CDR3 regions, with RNA transcripts as the source. With the HTBI primer set, the TCR CDR3 went through a first round of RT-PCR. One entry per CDR3 protein results from TCRdb running MiXCR on the multiplex PCR reads. The sample records a few hundred thousand distinct CDR3 sequences, roughly 22% being singletons. The sequence was obtained from a man aged 25-45 years with Graves' ophthalmopathy. This rearrangement joins TRBV7-3 to TRBJ1-1, with TRBD1 matching over 7 bases. Specimen: blood. CDR3 in amino acids: CASSPMTLTGTENEAFF. CDR3 nucleotide sequence: TGTGCCAGCAGCCCCATGACCCTTACCGGGACAGAAAACGAAGCTTTCTTT.